Described below is a single TCR beta chain sequence and its context. The antigen is not known. Germline CDR1 LNHDA, CDR2 SQIVND (reference sequence). After removal of 4 bases from V and 2 bases from J, the junction contained 14 bases not matched to a gene. This CDR3 spans 18 amino acids. This entry comes from a study of cytomegalovirus exposure and HLA in healthy donors. Study details: T cells numbering around 200 million yielded some 100 million unique TCR beta sequences in an earlier analysis. As released early, the data held roughly 85 million unique TCRs from HLA-typed donors.

Vbeta (60) and Jbeta (13) primers were used in the PCR. Sequencing used immunoSEQ multiplex PCR; TCRdb keeps in-frame clones, though not all of them. The ten top clones account for roughly 1.2%, within a sample of 200,000 or so clones. Study-wide results and limits: Owing to their indistinguishability, certain V segments, notably TRBV6-2 and TRBV6-3, were excluded. Links to common viral pathogens appeared, in a later analysis, for several of the most significant clusters.

Sequenced: PBMCs. The rearrangement links TRBV19 to TRBJ1-3, with 7 bases aligning to TRBD1. This sequence was found in a girl aged 2 to 10 in good health and CMV-seropositive. The CDR3 is CASSRGPGLGGTGNTIYF. CDR3 DNA: TGTGCCAGTAGTAGAGGACCGGGGTTAGGGGGCACTGGAAACACCATATATTTT.